The 26 T cell receptor beta chains reported below all come from one sample, sequenced in a study of regulatory T cells in long-lasting Graves disease (TCRdb year 2021). Library prep was done by multiplex PCR. The instrument given in TCRdb is Illumina HiSeq 4000. To build TCR beta libraries, CDR3 regions were amplified by Arm-PCR using iRepertoire HTBI primers. TCRdb reprocessing: public reads trimmed at Q25 with fastp, clones called with MiXCR, in-frame beta chains kept. Every CDR3 protein is listed once, alongside the most common genes and DNA of its rows. The sample has about 540,000 distinct CDR3 sequences on record, roughly 14% of them singletons. The ten largest make up more than 8.5% of the sample. In the paper's terms, the time point label means: newly diagnosed GD, antithyroid drugs for less than 3 months. RNA was extracted from PBMCs in TRIzol for both TCR sequencing and RNA sequencing. These same data were also listed under a study on T cells in Graves' hyperthyroidism and ophthalmopathy.

The sequenced sample was peripheral blood mononuclear cells (PBMCs), obtained at new diagnosis, from a patient treated with antithyroid drugs. Every receptor here comes from a man younger than 45 with Graves disease. Donor details come from another sample of the same person, matched by shared clones.

CDR3 nucleotide sequence: TGTGCCAGCAGCTTCCCAGGAGTGGGGGAGGAGCAGTACTTC. This gives the protein CASSFPGVGEEQYF. This chain joins TRBV5-6 and TRBJ2-7; D may be TRBD1 or TRBD2 (5 bases each). This CDR3 region has 14 residues. Germline V CDR1 and CDR2: SGHDT, YYEEEE. Trimming removed 2 bases at V and 7 bases at J, with 16 bases between.

In regard to this clonotype: This may stem from a read error, because a much larger clone lies one nucleotide away. The V call is TRBV19, the J call TRBJ1-5; a possible D gene is TRBD1 (6 bases). The length of the CDR3 is 14 residues. Germline loops: CDR1 LNHDA, CDR2 SQIVND (reference sequence). The V end was cut by 7 bases, the J end by 7 bases, with 17 bases between. The CDR3 nucleotides are TGTGCCAGTACTCCAGGGGATCAGCGCCAGCCCCAGCATTTT. Protein sequence: CASTPGDQRQPQHF.

This clonotype has more than one count but fewer than ten. V usage is TRBV4-1 and J usage is TRBJ2-2; 10 nucleotides match TRBD1. The CDR3 contains 16 residues. The V gene end was trimmed by 1 base and the J gene end by 4 bases; junction bases not matched to a gene: 3. Per germline, CDR1 MGHRA and CDR2 YSYEKL. CDR3 protein: CASSQGDRGPTGELFF. The CDR3 DNA sequence: TGCGCCAGCAGCCAAGGCGACAGGGGGCCCACCGGGGAGCTGTTTTTT.

The V and J genes are TRBV19 and TRBJ2-7; 7 bases fit TRBD2. Unmatched junction bases numbered 11, after V lost 7 bases and J lost 2 bases. This CDR3 region has 15 residues. Germline V gene data show CDR1 as LNHDA and CDR2 as SQIVND (reference sequence). The CDR3 coding sequence is TGTGCCAGTACAAACCCAGGACTAGAACCCTACGAGCAGTACTTC. Protein sequence: CASTNPGLEPYEQYF.

In this sample, this clonotype turned up a few times. The chain uses TRBV5-8 and TRBJ1-6, with unresolved D. From germline, CDR1 is SGHTS and CDR2 YDEGEE. V was shortened by 2 bases and J by 7 bases, with 10 bases between the two germline ends. The CDR3 runs to 14 residues. As DNA, the CDR3 is TGTGCCAGCAGCTTCGGCAGAAGAAATTCACCCCTCCACTTT. Translated: CASSFGRRNSPLHF.

The V call is TRBV5-5, the J call TRBJ1-3; 9 positions match TRBD1. Germline V CDR1 and CDR2: SGHKS, YYEKEE (reference sequence). There are 17 residues in the CDR3. Trimming cost V 4 bases and J 3 bases; bases outside gene matches: 11. The CDR3 region has the DNA TGTGCCAGCAGCCCTGTGGGGACAGGGTCTAATGGAAACACCATATATTTT. Its translation: CASSPVGTGSNGNTIYF.

The rearrangement uses TRBV29-1 and TRBJ2-7, with no clear D. This CDR3 is built from 11 residues. Germline CDR1 and CDR2: SQVTM and ANQGSEA. Trimming left V 4 bases short and J 5 bases short, with 9 bases between. CDR3 in DNA: TGCAGCGTTGGCCGTGGGAACGAGCAGTACTTC. Protein product: CSVGRGNEQYF.

J is TRBJ1-4 and V is TRBV7-9; maybe TRBD1 (5 bases). Germline CDR1 SEHNR, CDR2 FQNEAQ (reference sequence). The CDR3 length is 14 residues. Trimming removed 4 bases at V and 5 bases at J, with 11 bases between. CDR3 sequence: CASSYGGTNEKLFF. CDR3 nucleotide sequence: TGTGCCAGCAGCTACGGGGGTACGAATGAAAAACTGTTTTTT.

In its sample, this clonotype was seen a few times. This rearrangement joins TRBV9 to TRBJ1-3; weak D call: TRBD1 (5 bases). Trimming removed 1 base from V and 2 bases from J, with 16 bases in between. The germline gives CDR1 SGDLS, CDR2 YYNGEE. There are 17 residues in the CDR3. The CDR3 reads CASSVWERTSTGNTIYF. CDR3 nucleotides: TGTGCCAGCAGCGTATGGGAGAGGACAAGTACTGGAAACACCATATATTTT.

The chain is built from TRBV30 and TRBJ1-1; D is unclear. The germline V gene encodes CDR1 GTSNPN and CDR2 SVGIG (reference sequence). V shed 2 bases and J shed 0 bases, with 10 bases lying between them. This CDR3 comprises 14 residues. Written as DNA, the CDR3 is TGTGCCTGGAGTAGGGAAATTATGAACACTGAAGCTTTCTTT. Translating it yields CAWSREIMNTEAFF.

Ten or more counts support this clonotype. The chain couples TRBV29-1 to TRBJ2-2; D unresolved. Germline V CDR1 and CDR2: SQVTM, ANQGSEA. CDR3 length: 12 residues. V was shortened by 7 bases and J by 1 base, with 7 bases between the two germline ends. This CDR3 is CSADGNTGELFF. As DNA, the CDR3 is TGCAGCGCTGACGGGAACACCGGGGAGCTGTTTTTT.

This clonotype came up a few times. The chain employs TRBV3-1 and TRBJ2-1; TRBD2 matches at 13 bases. The germline V gene encodes CDR1 LGHDT and CDR2 YNNKEL (reference sequence). The CDR3 is made up of 17 amino acids. V was pared by 4 bases and J by 4 bases, with 7 bases of the junction left unmatched. CDR3 in DNA: TGTGCCAGCAGCCGCCGGACTAGCGGGAGAGGTTACAATGAGCAGTTCTTC. Encoded protein: CASSRRTSGRGYNEQFF.

This clonotype was counted many times. The V gene is TRBV2, the J gene TRBJ1-4; 7 bases fit TRBD1. Germline CDR1 SNHLY, CDR2 FYNNEI. V dropped 1 base and J dropped 4; count of bases not matched to a gene: 3. This CDR3 has 15 amino acids. CDR3 residues: CASSEGGQSNEKLFF. The CDR3 nucleotides are TGTGCCAGCAGTGAAGGGGGACAGAGTAATGAAAAACTGTTTTTT.

Comments on this clonotype: A much larger clone differs from this one at a single base, so this may be a read error. The rearrangement links TRBV27 to TRBJ2-2; D not resolved. CDR1 MNHEY and CDR2 SMNVEV come from the germline V gene (reference sequence). CDR3 length: 13 amino acids. V lost 2 bases, J lost 6 bases, and 7 bases lay in between. CDR3 sequence reads: CASSLGPAGELFF. CDR3 nucleotides: TGTGCCAGCAGTTTAGGGCCCGCCGGGGAGCTGTTTTTT.

In its sample, this clonotype was seen many times. This chain joins TRBV24-1 and TRBJ1-1; a possible D gene is TRBD1 (5 bases). V was shortened by 4 bases and J by 5 bases, with 10 bases between the two germline ends. Per the germline V gene, CDR1 is KGHDR and CDR2 is SFDVKD. CDR3 length equals 13 residues. The CDR3 coding sequence is TGTGCCACCAGTGACCTATCAGGGACTGAAGCTTTCTTT. Its protein is CATSDLSGTEAFF.

This clonotype was counted ten times or more. The chain is built from TRBV11-2 and TRBJ1-6; the match to TRBD1 covers 7 bases. The germline V gene has CDR1 SGHAT and CDR2 FQNNGV. This CDR3 spans 15 amino acids. V was pared by 4 bases and J by 7 bases, with 7 bases of the junction left unmatched. DNA for the CDR3: TGTGCCAGCAGCTCCACCGGGACAGTGAATTCACCCCTCCACTTT. This sequence encodes CASSSTGTVNSPLHF.

This clonotype appeared a few times. The rearrangement uses TRBV14 and TRBJ2-1, with 12 positions matching TRBD2. V was clipped by 3 bases and J by 6 bases; unmatched bases: 9. The CDR3 extends over 17 amino acids. The germline CDR1 and CDR2 sequences are SGHDN and FVKESK. In nucleotides, the CDR3 is TGTGCCAGCAGCCACGACCGCCTAGCGGGAGGGCTCAATGAGCAGTTCTTC. It encodes CASSHDRLAGGLNEQFF.

A few counts support this clonotype. This sequence joins TRBV5-6 and TRBJ1-2, with D tentatively TRBD1 (6 bases). The CDR3 runs 14 residues. V dropped 4 bases and J dropped 2 bases, with 12 bases sitting between them. Germline CDR1 reads SGHDT; CDR2 reads YYEEEE. The CDR3 sequence is CASSEIGQNYGYTF. For the CDR3, the DNA is TGTGCCAGCAGCGAGATAGGACAGAACTATGGCTACACCTTC.

V is TRBV5-8 and J is TRBJ2-2, with a tentative D call TRBD2 (5 bases). Trimming took off 1 base at V and 3 bases at J, with 16 bases between the two ends. CDR1 is SGHTS, CDR2 YDEGEE, per germline. The CDR3 runs to 17 residues. As DNA, the CDR3 is TGTGCCAGCAGCTTGTTACGGTCTGCTAGCTACACCGGGGAGCTGTTTTTT. The encoded protein is CASSLLRSASYTGELFF.

This clonotype was observed at least ten times. The chain couples TRBV20-1 to TRBJ2-7; D possibly matches TRBD1 or TRBD2 (5 bases each). CDR1 DFQATT and CDR2 SNEGSKA come from the germline V gene (reference sequence). V lost 1 base and J 4 bases, leaving 17 bases between the germline ends. The CDR3 loop spans 15 amino acids. CDR3 sequence reads: CSARAGPLGGYEQYF. CDR3 bases: TGCAGTGCTAGAGCCGGGCCCCTTGGGGGTTACGAGCAGTACTTC.

This clonotype has a count of ten or more. The V call is TRBV2, the J call TRBJ1-2; 7 bases line up with TRBD1. V was pared by 7 bases and J by 8 bases, with 7 bases of the junction left unmatched. This CDR3 is built from 12 residues. The V gene's germline CDR1 is SNHLY and CDR2 FYNNEI. CDR3 coding DNA: TGTGCCAGCATAGAGGGGGCTCGAGGCTACACCTTC. Translated: CASIEGARGYTF.

This clonotype was seen at least ten times. This chain's CDR3 is CATSDSGTGAYNEQFF. The CDR3 region has the DNA TGTGCCACCAGTGATTCCGGGACAGGGGCCTACAATGAGCAGTTCTTC. J is TRBJ2-1 and V is TRBV24-1, with TRBD1 identical over 10 bases. The germline V gene encodes CDR1 KGHDR and CDR2 SFDVKD. The CDR3 contains 16 residues. The trim removed 2 bases at V and 2 bases at J, leaving 2 bases unmatched.

The V and J genes are TRBV12-3 or TRBV12-4 and TRBJ2-1, with 13 bases lining up with TRBD2. The J call is doubtful: the DNA matches TRBJ2-3 better. The length of the CDR3 is 15 residues. The CDR3 sequence: CASSTSGRGEDTQYF. The CDR3 coding sequence is TGTGCCAGCAGTACTAGCGGGAGGGGTGAAGATACGCAGTATTTT.

This clonotype was counted ten times or more. The CDR3: CSVDPRTGEWNEQFF. In nucleotides, the CDR3 is TGCAGCGTTGACCCCAGGACAGGGGAGTGGAATGAGCAGTTCTTC. The chain carries TRBV29-1 and TRBJ2-1; TRBD1 matches at 9 bases. This CDR3 has 15 residues. The V segment lost 3 bases and the J segment 7 bases; nucleotides outside the gene matches: 10. CDR1 is SQVTM and CDR2 is ANQGSEA in the germline V gene.

The chain is built from TRBV10-2 and TRBJ1-3; D unclear. This CDR3 region has 13 residues. CDR1 WSHSY and CDR2 SAAADI come from the germline V gene. V shed 7 bases and J shed 0 bases, with 7 bases lying between them. The CDR3 region has the DNA TGCGCCAGCACCCCAGGCTCTGGAAACACCATATATTTT. Its protein product is CASTPGSGNTIYF.

Details on this clonotype: This may stem from a read error, because a much larger clone lies one nucleotide away. The V gene is TRBV9, the J gene TRBJ1-1; D unresolved. The V gene lost 0 bases and the J gene lost 10 bases, with 16 bases spanning the gap. Germline V gene data show CDR1 as SGDLS and CDR2 as YYNGEE. The CDR3 extends over 14 amino acids. CDR3 sequence reads: CASSVGEDPRGAFF. CDR3 nucleotide sequence: TGTGCCAGCAGCGTAGGAGAGGACCCCAGAGGAGCTTTCTTT.